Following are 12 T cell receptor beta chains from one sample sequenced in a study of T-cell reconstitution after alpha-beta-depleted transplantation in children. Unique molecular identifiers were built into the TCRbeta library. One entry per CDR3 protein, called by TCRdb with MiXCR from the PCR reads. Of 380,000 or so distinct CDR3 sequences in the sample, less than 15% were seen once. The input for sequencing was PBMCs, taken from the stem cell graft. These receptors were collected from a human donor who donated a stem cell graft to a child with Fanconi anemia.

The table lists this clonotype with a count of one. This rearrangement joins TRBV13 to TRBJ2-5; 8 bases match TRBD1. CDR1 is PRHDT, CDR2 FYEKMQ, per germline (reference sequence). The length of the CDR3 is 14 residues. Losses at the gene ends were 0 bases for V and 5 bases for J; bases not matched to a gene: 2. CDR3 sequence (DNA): TGTGCCAGCAGCTTAGGGGACAGGGTGGAGACCCAGTACTTC. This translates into CASSLGDRVETQYF.

The CDR3 region has the DNA TGTGCCAGCAGTTTAAGACTGGGCGGCTACACCTTC. Protein product: CASSLRLGGYTF. The rearrangement links TRBV12-3 or TRBV12-4 to TRBJ1-2; no definite D call. V was cut by 2 bases and J by 8 bases, with 9 bases left in between. This CDR3 has 12 residues.

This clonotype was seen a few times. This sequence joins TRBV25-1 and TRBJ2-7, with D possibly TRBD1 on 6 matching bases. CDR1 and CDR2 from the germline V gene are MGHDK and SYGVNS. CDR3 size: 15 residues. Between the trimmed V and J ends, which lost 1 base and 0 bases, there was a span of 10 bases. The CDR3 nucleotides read TGTGCCAGCAGTGAATGGACAGAGGCCTCCTACGAGCAGTACTTC. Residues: CASSEWTEASYEQYF.

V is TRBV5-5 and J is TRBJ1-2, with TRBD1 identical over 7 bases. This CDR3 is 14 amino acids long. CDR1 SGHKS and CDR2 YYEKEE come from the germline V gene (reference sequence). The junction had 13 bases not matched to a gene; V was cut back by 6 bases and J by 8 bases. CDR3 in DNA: TGTGCCAGCAACCGGGGGGACAGCAGTCGAGGCTACACCTTC. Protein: CASNRGDSSRGYTF.

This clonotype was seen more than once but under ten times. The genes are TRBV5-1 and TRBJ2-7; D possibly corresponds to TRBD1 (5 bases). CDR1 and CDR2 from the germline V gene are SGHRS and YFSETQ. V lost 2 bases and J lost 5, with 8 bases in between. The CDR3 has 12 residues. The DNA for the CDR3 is TGCGCCAGCAGCTTAGGGGCCGACGAGCAGTACTTC. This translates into CASSLGADEQYF.

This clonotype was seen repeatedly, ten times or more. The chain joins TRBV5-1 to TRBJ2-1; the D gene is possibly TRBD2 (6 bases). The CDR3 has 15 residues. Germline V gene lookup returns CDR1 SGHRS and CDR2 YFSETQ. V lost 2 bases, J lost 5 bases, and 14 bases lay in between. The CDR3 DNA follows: TGCGCCAGCAGCTTAAACCTTGGCGGGGACAATGAGCAGTTCTTC. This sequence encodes CASSLNLGGDNEQFF.

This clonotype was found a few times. CDR3 protein: CSARRQSSYEQYF. Here the CDR3 DNA reads TGCAGTGCTAGAAGGCAGTCCTCCTACGAGCAGTACTTC. V usage is TRBV20-1 and J usage is TRBJ2-7, with unresolved D. Looked up from germline, CDR1 is DFQATT and CDR2 is SNEGSKA (reference sequence). V shed 2 bases and J shed 0 bases, with 8 bases lying between them. CDR3 length equals 13 residues.

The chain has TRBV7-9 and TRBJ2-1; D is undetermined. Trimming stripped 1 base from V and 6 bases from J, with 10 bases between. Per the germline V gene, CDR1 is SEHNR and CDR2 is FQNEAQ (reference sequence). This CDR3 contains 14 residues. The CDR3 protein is CASSLELVGNEQFF. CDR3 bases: TGTGCCAGCAGCTTAGAACTGGTGGGCAATGAGCAGTTCTTC.

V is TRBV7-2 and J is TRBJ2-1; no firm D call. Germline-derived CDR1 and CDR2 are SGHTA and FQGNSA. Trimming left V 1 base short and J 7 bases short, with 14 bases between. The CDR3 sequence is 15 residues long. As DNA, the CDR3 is TGTGCCAGCAGCTTAGGAAGGCCGACCGGAAATGAGCAGTTCTTC. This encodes CASSLGRPTGNEQFF.

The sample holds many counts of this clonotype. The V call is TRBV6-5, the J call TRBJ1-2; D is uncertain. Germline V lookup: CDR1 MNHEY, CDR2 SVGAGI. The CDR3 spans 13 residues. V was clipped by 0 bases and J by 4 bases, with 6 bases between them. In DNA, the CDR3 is TGTGCCAGCAGTTACTCGAACGGCTATGGCTACACCTTC. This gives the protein CASSYSNGYGYTF.

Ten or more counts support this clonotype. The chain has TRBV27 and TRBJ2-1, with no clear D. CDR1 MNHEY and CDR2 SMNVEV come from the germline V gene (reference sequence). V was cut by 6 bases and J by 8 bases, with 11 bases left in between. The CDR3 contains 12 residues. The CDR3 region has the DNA TGTGCCAGCAGGGGCCTATTCTATGAGCAGTTCTTC. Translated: CASRGLFYEQFF.

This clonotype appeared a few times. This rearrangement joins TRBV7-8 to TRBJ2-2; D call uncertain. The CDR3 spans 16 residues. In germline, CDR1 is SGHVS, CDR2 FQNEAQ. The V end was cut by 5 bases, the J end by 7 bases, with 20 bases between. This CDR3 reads CASSPRPRHGHGELFF. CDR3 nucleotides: TGTGCCAGCAGCCCAAGGCCTCGTCACGGTCACGGGGAGCTGTTTTTT.